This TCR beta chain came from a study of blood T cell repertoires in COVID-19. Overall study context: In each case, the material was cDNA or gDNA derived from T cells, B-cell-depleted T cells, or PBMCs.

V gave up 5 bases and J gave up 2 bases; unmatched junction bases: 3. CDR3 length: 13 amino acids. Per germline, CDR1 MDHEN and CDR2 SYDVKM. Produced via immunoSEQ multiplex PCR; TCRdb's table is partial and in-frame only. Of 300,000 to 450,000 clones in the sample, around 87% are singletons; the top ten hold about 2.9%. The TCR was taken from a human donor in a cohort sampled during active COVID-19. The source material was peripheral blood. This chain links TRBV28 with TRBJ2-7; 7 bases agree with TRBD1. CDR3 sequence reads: CASSKTGPYEQYF. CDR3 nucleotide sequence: TGTGCCAGCAGTAAGACAGGGCCCTACGAGCAGTACTTC.